This T cell receptor (beta chain) was obtained from a study of blood T cells in healthy people across ages. Germline V gene data show CDR1 as SGHRS and CDR2 as YFSETQ. The junction had 6 bases not matched to a gene; V was cut back by 4 bases and J by 3 bases. The CDR3 extends over 15 amino acids. Next came a second PCR, run for roughly 6 to 11 cycles, which used a sample-barcoded 5' primer along with a J-beta primer mix. TCRdb reprocessed the 5' RACE reads with MiXCR, giving one entry per CDR3 protein. In the table there are hundreds of thousands of distinct CDR3 sequences, more than 25% of which are singletons. This clonotype was seen at least ten times.

The chain joins TRBV5-1 to TRBJ2-5; 10 bases fit TRBD2. Sequencing was done on a sample of blood. This clonotype originated in a woman of 80 years or more in good health. In DNA form, the CDR3 reads TGCGCCAGCAGCACACTAGCGGGGCAAGAAGAGACCCAGTACTTC. Protein sequence: CASSTLAGQEETQYF.